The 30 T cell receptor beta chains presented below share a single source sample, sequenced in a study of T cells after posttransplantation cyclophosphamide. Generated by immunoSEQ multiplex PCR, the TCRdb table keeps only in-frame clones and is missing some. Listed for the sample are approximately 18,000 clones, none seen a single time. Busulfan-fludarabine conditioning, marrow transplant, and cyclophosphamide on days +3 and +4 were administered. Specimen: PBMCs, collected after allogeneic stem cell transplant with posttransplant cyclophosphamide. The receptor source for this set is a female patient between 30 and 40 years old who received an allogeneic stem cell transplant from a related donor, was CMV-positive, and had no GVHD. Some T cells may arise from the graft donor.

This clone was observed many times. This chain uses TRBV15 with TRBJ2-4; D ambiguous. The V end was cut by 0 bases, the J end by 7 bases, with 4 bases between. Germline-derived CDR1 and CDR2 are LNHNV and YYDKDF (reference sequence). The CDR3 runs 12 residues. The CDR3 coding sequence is TGTGCCACCAGCAGAGATCGGAACATTCAGTACTTC. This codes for CATSRDRNIQYF.

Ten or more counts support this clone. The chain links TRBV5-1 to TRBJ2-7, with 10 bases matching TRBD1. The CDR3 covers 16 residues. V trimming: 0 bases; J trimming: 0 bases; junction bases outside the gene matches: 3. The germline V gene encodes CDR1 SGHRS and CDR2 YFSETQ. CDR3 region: CASSLAGTGVSYEQYF. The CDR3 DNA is TGCGCCAGCAGCTTGGCCGGGACAGGGGTCTCCTACGAGCAGTACTTC.

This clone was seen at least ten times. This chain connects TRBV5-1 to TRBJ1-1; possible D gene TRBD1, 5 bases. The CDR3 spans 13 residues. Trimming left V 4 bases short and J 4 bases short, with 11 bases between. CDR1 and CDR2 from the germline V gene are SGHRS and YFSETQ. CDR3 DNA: TGCGCCAGCAGCCCGGACATCCTCACTGAAGCTTTCTTT. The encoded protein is CASSPDILTEAFF.

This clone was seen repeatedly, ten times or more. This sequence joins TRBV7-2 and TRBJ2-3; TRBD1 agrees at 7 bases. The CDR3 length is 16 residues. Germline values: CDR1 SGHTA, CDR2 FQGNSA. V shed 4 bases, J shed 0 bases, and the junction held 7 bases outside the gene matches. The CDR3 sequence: CASSSTGDPSTDTQYF. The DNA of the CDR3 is TGTGCCAGCAGCTCCACAGGGGATCCTAGCACAGATACGCAGTATTTT.

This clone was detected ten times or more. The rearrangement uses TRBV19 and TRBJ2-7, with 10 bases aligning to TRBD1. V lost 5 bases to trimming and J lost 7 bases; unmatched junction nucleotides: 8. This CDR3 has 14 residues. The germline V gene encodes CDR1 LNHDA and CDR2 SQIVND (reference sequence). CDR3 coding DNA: TGTGCCAGTAGTGCGAGACAGGGGGCGTTGGAGCAGTACTTC. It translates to CASSARQGALEQYF. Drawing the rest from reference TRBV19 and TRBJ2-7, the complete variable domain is DGGITQSPKYLFRKEGQNVTLSCEQNLNHDAMYWYRQDPGQGLRLIYYSQIVNDFQKGDIAEGYSVSREKKESFPLTVTSAQKNPTAFYLCASSARQGALEQYFGPGTRLTVT.

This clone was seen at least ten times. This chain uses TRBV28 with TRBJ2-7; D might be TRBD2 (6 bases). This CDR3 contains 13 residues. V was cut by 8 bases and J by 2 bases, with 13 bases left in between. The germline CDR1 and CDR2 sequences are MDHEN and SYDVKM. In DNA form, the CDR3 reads TGTGCCAGCGGGGGGACTGCCACCTACGAGCAGTACTTC. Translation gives CASGGTATYEQYF.

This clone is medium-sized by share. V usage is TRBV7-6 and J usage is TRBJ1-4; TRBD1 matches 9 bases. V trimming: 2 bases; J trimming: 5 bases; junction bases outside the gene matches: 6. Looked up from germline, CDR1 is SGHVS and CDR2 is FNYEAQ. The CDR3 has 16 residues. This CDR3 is CASSLSTGTGNEKLFF. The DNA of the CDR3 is TGTGCCAGCAGCTTATCAACCGGGACAGGGAATGAAAAACTGTTTTTT.

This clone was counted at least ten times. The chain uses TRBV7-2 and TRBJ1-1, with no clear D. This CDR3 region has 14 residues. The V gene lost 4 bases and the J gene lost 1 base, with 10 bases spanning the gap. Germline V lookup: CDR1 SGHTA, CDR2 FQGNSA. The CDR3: CASSSRSGNTEAFF. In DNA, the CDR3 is TGTGCCAGCAGCTCCCGTTCAGGGAACACTGAAGCTTTCTTT.

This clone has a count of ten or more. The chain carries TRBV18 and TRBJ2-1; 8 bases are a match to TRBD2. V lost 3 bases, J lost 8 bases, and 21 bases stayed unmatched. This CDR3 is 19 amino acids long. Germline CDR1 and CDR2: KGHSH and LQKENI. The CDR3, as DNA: TGTGCCAGCTCACCTACTATACCGGGACTAGTCCTAACGGAGGATGAGCAGTTCTTC. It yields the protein CASSPTIPGLVLTEDEQFF.

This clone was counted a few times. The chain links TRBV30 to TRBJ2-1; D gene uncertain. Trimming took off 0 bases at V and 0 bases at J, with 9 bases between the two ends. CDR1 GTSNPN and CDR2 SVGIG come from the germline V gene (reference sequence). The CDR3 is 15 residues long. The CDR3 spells CAWSVTMSSYNEQFF. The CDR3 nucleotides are TGTGCCTGGAGTGTAACTATGAGCTCCTACAATGAGCAGTTCTTC.

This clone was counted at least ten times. DNA for the CDR3: TGTGCCAGCAGTCTCGACGGAGGATCATCCTTTCAAGAGACCCAGTACTTC. It specifies CASSLDGGSSFQETQYF. This rearrangement joins TRBV28 to TRBJ2-5; a weak D match, TRBD2 (5 bases). Germline V gives CDR1 MDHEN, CDR2 SYDVKM. This CDR3 is 17 amino acids long. V was trimmed by 5 bases and J by 2 bases, leaving 21 bases between them.

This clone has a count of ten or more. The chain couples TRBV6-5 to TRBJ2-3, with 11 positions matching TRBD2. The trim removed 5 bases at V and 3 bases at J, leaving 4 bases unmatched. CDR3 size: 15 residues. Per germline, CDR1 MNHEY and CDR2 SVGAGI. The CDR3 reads CASSRLAGKTDTQYF. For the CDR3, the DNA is TGTGCCAGCAGTCGACTAGCGGGGAAAACAGATACGCAGTATTTT.

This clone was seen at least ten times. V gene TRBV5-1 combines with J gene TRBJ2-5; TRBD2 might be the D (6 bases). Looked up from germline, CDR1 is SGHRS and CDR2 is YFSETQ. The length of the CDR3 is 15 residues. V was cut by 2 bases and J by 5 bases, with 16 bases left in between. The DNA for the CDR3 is TGCGCCAGCAGCTTTGGTGGGACTGGGGGGGAGACCCAGTACTTC. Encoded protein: CASSFGGTGGETQYF.

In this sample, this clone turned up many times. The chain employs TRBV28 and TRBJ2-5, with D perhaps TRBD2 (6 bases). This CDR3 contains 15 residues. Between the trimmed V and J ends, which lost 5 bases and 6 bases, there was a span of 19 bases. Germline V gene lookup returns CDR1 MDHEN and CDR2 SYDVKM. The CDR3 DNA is TGTGCCAGCAGTCTGGGAGGACTCGTGATGAAGACCCAGTACTTC. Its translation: CASSLGGLVMKTQYF.

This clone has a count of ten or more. CDR3 protein: CASRWGRRQFF. The CDR3 DNA follows: TGTGCCAGCAGATGGGGGCGCAGGCAGTTCTTC. The chain recombines TRBV28 with TRBJ2-1; possibly TRBD1 for D (6 bases). Trimming removed 6 bases at V and 12 bases at J, with 12 bases between. Germline CDR1 MDHEN, CDR2 SYDVKM. This CDR3 region has 11 residues.

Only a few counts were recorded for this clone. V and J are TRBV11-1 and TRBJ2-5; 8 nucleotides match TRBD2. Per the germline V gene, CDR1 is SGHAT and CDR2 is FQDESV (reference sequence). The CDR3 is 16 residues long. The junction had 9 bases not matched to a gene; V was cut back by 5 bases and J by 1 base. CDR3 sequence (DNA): TGTGCCAGCAGCCGACCTTTAGCGGGACTCCAAGAGACCCAGTACTTC. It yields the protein CASSRPLAGLQETQYF.

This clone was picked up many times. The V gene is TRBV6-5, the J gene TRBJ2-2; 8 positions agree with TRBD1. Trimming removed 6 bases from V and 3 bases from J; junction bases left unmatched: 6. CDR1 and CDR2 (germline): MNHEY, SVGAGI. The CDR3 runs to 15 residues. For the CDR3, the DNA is TGTGCCAGCAGGCTACAGGGGGTGGACACCGGGGAGCTGTTTTTT. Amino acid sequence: CASRLQGVDTGELFF.

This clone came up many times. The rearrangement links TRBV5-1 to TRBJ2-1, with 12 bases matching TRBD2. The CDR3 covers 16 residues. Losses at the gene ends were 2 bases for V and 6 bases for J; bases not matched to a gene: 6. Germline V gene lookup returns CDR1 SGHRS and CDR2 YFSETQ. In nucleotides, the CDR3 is TGCGCCAGCAGCTTAGAACTAGCGGGAGGCGGCAATGAGCAGTTCTTC. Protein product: CASSLELAGGGNEQFF.

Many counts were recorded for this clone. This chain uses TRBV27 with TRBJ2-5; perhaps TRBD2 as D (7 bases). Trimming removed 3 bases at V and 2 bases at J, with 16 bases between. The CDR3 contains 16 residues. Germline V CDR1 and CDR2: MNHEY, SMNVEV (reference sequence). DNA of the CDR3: TGTGCCAGCAGTTTGTTAGGGGGGGATCCTCAAGAGACCCAGTACTTC. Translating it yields CASSLLGGDPQETQYF.

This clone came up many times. CDR3 DNA sequence: TGTGCCAGCAGCCAAGTTAACAGCCCGGATGGCTACACCTTC. Translating gives CASSQVNSPDGYTF. The V and J genes are TRBV4-2 and TRBJ1-2; the D is unclear. CDR1 is LGHNA and CDR2 is YNFKEQ in the germline V gene. The CDR3 has 14 amino acids. Trimming took off 1 base at V and 6 bases at J, with 12 bases between the two ends.

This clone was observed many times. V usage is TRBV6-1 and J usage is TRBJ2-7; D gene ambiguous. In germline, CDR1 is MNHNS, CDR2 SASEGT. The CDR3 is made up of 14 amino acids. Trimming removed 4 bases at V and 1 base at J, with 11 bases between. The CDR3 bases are TGTGCCAGCAGTGCGCAGAAGTTATCCTACGAGCAGTACTTC. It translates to CASSAQKLSYEQYF.

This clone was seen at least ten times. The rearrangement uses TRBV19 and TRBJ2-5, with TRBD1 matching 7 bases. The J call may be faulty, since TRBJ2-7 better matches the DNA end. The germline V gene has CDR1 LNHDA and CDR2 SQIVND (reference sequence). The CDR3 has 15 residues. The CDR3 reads CASSIRDSGSYEQYF. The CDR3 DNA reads TGTGCCAGTAGTATTCGGGACAGCGGCTCCTACGAGCAGTACTTC.

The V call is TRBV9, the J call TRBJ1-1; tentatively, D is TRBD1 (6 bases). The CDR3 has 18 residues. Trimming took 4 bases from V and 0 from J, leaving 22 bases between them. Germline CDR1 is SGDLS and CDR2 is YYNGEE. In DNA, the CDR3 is TGTGCCAGCAGCCCCCCCGGGGGGGTGCAGGGGATGAACACTGAAGCTTTCTTT. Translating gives CASSPPGGVQGMNTEAFF.

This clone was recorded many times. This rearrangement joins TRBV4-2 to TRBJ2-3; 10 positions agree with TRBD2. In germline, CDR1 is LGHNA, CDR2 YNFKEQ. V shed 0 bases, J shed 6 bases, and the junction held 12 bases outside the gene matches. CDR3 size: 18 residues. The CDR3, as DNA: TGTGCCAGCAGCCAAGAGTCCATTCGAACTAGCGGGATGGATACGCAGTATTTT. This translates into CASSQESIRTSGMDTQYF.

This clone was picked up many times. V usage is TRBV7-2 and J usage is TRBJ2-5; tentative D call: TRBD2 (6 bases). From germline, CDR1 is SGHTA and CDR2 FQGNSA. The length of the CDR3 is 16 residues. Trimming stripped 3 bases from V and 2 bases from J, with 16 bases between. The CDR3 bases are TGTGCCAGCAGCTTGAGGAGGGTCGCTGTACAAGAGACCCAGTACTTC. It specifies CASSLRRVAVQETQYF.

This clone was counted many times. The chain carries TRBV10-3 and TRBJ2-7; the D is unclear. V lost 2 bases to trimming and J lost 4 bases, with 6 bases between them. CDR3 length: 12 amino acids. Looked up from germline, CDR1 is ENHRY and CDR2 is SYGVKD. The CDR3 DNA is TGTGCCATCAGTGAGACAGAATACGAGCAGTACTTC. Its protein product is CAISETEYEQYF.

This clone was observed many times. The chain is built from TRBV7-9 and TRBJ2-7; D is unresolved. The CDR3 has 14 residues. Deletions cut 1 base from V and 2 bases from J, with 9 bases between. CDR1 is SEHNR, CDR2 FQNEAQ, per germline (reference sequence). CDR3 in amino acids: CASSLVLGPYEQYF. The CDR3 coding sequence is TGTGCCAGCAGCTTAGTCTTGGGCCCCTACGAGCAGTACTTC.

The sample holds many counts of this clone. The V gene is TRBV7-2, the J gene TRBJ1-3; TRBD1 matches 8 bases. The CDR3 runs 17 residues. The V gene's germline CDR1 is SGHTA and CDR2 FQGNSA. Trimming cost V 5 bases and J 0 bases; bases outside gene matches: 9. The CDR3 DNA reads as TGTGCCAGCAGCCCACCGGGACAGGAAATCTCTGGAAACACCATATATTTT. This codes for CASSPPGQEISGNTIYF.

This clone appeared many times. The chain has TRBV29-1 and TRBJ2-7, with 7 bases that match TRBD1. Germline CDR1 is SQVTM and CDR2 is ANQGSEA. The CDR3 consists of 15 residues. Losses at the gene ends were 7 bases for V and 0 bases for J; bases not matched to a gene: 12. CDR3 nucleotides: TGCAGCGCCATAGGGGGCGGAAGTGACTCCTACGAGCAGTACTTC. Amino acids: CSAIGGGSDSYEQYF.

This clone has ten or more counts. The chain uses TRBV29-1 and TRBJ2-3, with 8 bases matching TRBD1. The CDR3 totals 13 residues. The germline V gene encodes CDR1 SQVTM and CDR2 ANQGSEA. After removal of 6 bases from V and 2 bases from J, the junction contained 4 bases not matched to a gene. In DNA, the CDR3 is TGCAGCGTCTCGGACAGGGACACAGATACGCAGTATTTT. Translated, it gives CSVSDRDTDTQYF.